This T cell receptor beta chain emerged from a study of CD8+ T cells in alopecia areata. Study observations and caveats: Higher clonality than in normal scalp was seen in lesional scalp, especially alopecia totalis/universalis. Patients shared TCRs less clearly than mice did, possibly owing to HLA.

CDR1 is LNHNV, CDR2 YYDKDF, per germline (reference sequence). The germline V and J ends were trimmed by 0 bases and 2 bases, with 8 bases remaining between them. The CDR3 is made up of 14 amino acids. TCR sequencing used cDNA made by reverse transcription of extracted RNA. TCRdb's copy holds only in-frame clones and misses some; the assay was immunoSEQ multiplex PCR. Of 150,000 to 200,000 clones in the sample, 55% to 65% were seen once. PBMCs were stained for CD3, CD4 and CD8, and CD4+ and CD8+ T cells were sorted. This clone was observed a handful of times. Its matching antigen is unknown. This chain connects TRBV15 to TRBJ2-7; D remains unclear. The sequencing sample was made of CD4+ T cells sorted from blood. The clonotype was recovered from a human donor in good health. CDR3: CATSRERLAYEQYF. CDR3 bases: TGTGCCACCAGCAGAGAGAGACTCGCCTACGAGCAGTACTTC.